A single sample is the source of the 7 T cell receptor beta chains below, sequenced in a study of blood T cell repertoires in COVID-19. Profiling relied on immunoSEQ multiplex PCR, and the TCRdb table lists in-frame clones only, not all of them. The sample lists tens of thousands of clones; 86% were seen once. The sample comprised peripheral blood. These receptors came from a man aged 35-49 years with COVID-19, enrolled during active disease.

This clone showed up just once. This chain links TRBV24-1 with TRBJ2-2; no firm D call. The ends were cut back, 5 bases at V and 2 bases at J, with 8 bases in the middle. The CDR3 is made up of 14 amino acids. Germline CDR1 reads KGHDR; CDR2 reads SFDVKD. The CDR3: CATSGFTNTGELFF. As DNA, the CDR3 is TGTGCCACCAGTGGGTTCACTAACACCGGGGAGCTGTTTTTT.

The chain employs TRBV7-9 and TRBJ2-1; 9 bases line up with TRBD1. Looked up from germline, CDR1 is SEHNR and CDR2 is FQNEAQ (reference sequence). CDR3 length equals 15 residues. The V and J ends lost 3 bases and 4 bases, in that order; junction bases with no gene match: 4. CDR3 nucleotides: TGTGCCAGCAGCTTCTTGACAGGGGGGTACAATGAGCAGTTCTTC. It is translated as CASSFLTGGYNEQFF.

The chain employs TRBV4-1 and TRBJ2-4; D is unresolved. Germline CDR1 and CDR2: MGHRA and YSYEKL. This CDR3 has 17 residues. Trimming pared 5 bases from V and 0 bases from J, leaving 17 bases between. In DNA form, the CDR3 reads TGCGCCAGCAGCACATCATTTCAGGAAATAGCCAAAAACATTCAGTACTTC. Its protein product is CASSTSFQEIAKNIQYF.

This rearrangement joins TRBV6-5 to TRBJ1-2; a possible D gene is TRBD1 (5 bases). CDR1 is MNHEY, CDR2 SVGAGI, per germline. This CDR3 is built from 15 residues. Trimming took off 6 bases at V and 8 bases at J, with 22 bases between the two ends. The CDR3 DNA is TGTGCCAGCAGCCTCGTGGGCAGGGCAAAAGGAGGCTACACCTTC. Its translation: CASSLVGRAKGGYTF.

This sequence joins TRBV4-1 and TRBJ1-5, with D uncertain. The ends were cut back, 3 bases at V and 6 bases at J, with 12 bases in the middle. The CDR3 runs 14 residues. The germline gives CDR1 MGHRA, CDR2 YSYEKL. In DNA, the CDR3 is TGCGCCAGCAGCCAGGGATCGGGGATTCAGCCCCAGCATTTT. This codes for CASSQGSGIQPQHF.

This chain connects TRBV6-1 to TRBJ1-5; D perhaps matches TRBD1 (6 bases). The CDR3 loop spans 14 amino acids. V gave up 1 base and J gave up 9 bases, with 13 bases separating them. Germline assignment: CDR1 MNHNS and CDR2 SASEGT. CDR3 sequence reads: CASSEDTGSPPQHF. The CDR3 region has the DNA TGTGCCAGCAGTGAAGACACAGGGAGCCCGCCCCAGCATTTT.

The rearrangement links TRBV3-1 (or the pseudogene TRBV3-2) to TRBJ2-1; a weak D match, TRBD1 (6 bases). V was shortened by 4 bases and J by 7 bases, with 17 bases between the two germline ends. The CDR3 has 15 residues. CDR1 LGHDT and CDR2 YNNKEL come from the germline V gene (reference sequence). CDR3 protein: CASSPRRGAQNEQFF. The CDR3, as DNA: TGTGCCAGCAGCCCCCGCAGGGGCGCACAGAATGAGCAGTTCTTC.